This T cell receptor (beta chain) was sequenced for a study of PD-1 blockade in mismatch repair-deficient tumors. Looking at the study overall: Patients had over ten mismatch repair-deficient cancer types and were previously treated and progressing.

Clones were sequenced by immunoSEQ multiplex PCR, and TCRdb holds only the in-frame ones, with some missing. The sample lists roughly 110,000 clones; about 74% were seen once. Whole-study results and caveats: After pembrolizumab, tumor-resident clones rose rapidly, then generally contracted before radiologic responses.

There are 13 residues in the CDR3. Trimming stripped 2 bases from V and 6 bases from J, with 14 bases between. Germline CDR1 is SQVTM and CDR2 is ANQGSEA. Notes on this clone: Its target is unknown.

PCR or immunohistochemistry showed mismatch repair deficiency in every enrolled patient. The TCR-sequenced patients were a few responders to pembrolizumab. This specimen consisted of peripheral blood, obtained 60 weeks after starting pembrolizumab. The TCR comes from an adult with mismatch repair-deficient cancer. The J gene is TRBJ2-7, the V gene TRBV29-1, with D tentatively TRBD2 (5 bases). This CDR3 is CSVEKTSGREQYF. The DNA of the CDR3 is TGCAGCGTTGAAAAAACTAGTGGGCGCGAGCAGTACTTC.